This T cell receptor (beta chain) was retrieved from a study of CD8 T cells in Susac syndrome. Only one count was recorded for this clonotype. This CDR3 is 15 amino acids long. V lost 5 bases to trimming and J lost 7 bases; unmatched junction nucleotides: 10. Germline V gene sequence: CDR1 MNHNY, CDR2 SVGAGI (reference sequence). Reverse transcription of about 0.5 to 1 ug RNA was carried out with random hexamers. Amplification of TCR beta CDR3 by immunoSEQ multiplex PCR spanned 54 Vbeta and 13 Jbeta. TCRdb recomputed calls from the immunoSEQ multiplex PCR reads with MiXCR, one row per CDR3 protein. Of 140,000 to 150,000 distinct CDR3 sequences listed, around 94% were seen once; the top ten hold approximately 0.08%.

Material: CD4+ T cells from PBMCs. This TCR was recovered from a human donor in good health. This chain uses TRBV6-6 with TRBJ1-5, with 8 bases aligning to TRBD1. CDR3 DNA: TGTGCCAGCAGTCCCCGGACAGGGCCAAGGCAGCCCCAGCATTTT. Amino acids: CASSPRTGPRQPQHF.